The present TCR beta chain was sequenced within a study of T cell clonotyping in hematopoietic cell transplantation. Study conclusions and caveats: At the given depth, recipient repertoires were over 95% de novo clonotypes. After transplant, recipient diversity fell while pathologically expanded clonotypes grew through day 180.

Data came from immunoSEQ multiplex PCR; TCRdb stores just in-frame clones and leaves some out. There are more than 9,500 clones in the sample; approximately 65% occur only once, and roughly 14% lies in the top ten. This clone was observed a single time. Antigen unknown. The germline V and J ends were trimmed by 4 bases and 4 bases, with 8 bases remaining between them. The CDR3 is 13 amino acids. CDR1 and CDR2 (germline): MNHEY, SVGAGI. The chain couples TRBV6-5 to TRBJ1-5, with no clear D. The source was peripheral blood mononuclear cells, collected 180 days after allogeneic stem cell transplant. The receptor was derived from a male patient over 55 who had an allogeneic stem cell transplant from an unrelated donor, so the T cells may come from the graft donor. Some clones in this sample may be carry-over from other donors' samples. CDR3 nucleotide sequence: TGTGCCAGCAGTTCCGTGGGGAATCAGCCCCAGCATTTT. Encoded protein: CASSSVGNQPQHF.